Listed below are T cell receptor beta chains from one sample, sequenced in a study of PD-1 blockade in classical Hodgkin lymphoma. TCRdb's copy holds only in-frame clones and misses some; the assay was immunoSEQ multiplex PCR. The sample yields around 99,000 clones, roughly 80% seen once. This specimen was peripheral blood mononuclear cells (PBMCs), taken before the second cycle of nivolumab. These receptors were taken from a human donor with classical Hodgkin lymphoma. CDR3s include the opening cysteine and the closing phenylalanine or tryptophan. Each record gives: J gene, clone size, V gene, D gene, CDR3 DNA, CDR3 protein. D genes are given only for firm matches. Rows give clone size only sometimes, using once, few, many, or a class for an expanded clone.

j_call: TRBJ1-2; clone_size: -; v_call: TRBV6-1; d_call: TRBD1; cdr3_nt: TGTGCCAGCAGTGAAGTCGCAGGGGGATATGGCTACACCTTC; cdr3_aa: CASSEVAGGYGYTF
j_call: TRBJ2-7; clone_size: -; v_call: TRBV7-2; d_call: TRBD2; cdr3_nt: TGTGCCAGCTCGCCAGGGCTAGCGGTTACCTACGAGCAGTACTTC; cdr3_aa: CASSPGLAVTYEQYF
j_call: TRBJ1-4; clone_size: -; v_call: TRBV4-1; d_call: -; cdr3_nt: TGCGCCAGCAGCCCATCCGGGGCAGGGGATGAAAAACTGTTTTTT; cdr3_aa: CASSPSGAGDEKLFF
j_call: TRBJ2-3; clone_size: -; v_call: TRBV6-1; d_call: TRBD2; cdr3_nt: TGTGCCAGCAGTGAACAAGCGGGAGGGTTTAGCACAGATACGCAGTATTTT; cdr3_aa: CASSEQAGGFSTDTQYF
j_call: TRBJ2-1; clone_size: -; v_call: TRBV18; d_call: TRBD2; cdr3_nt: TGTGCCAGCTCACCACCAACTAGCGGTGGGAATGAGCAGTTCTTC; cdr3_aa: CASSPPTSGGNEQFF
j_call: TRBJ2-6; clone_size: -; v_call: TRBV7-2; d_call: -; cdr3_nt: TGTGCCGGTAAGGCCTCTGGGGCCAACGTCCTGACTTTC; cdr3_aa: CAGKASGANVLTF
j_call: TRBJ2-7; clone_size: -; v_call: TRBV7-9; d_call: -; cdr3_nt: TGTGCCAGCAGCTTAGAGTTCTACGAGCAGTACTTC; cdr3_aa: CASSLEFYEQYF
j_call: TRBJ2-2; clone_size: -; v_call: TRBV4-1; d_call: TRBD2; cdr3_nt: TGCGCCAGCAGCCTACTAGCGGCAAACACCGGGGAGCTGTTTTTT; cdr3_aa: CASSLLAANTGELFF
j_call: TRBJ1-3; clone_size: few; v_call: TRBV6-1; d_call: -; cdr3_nt: TGTGCCAGCAGTGAAGGGGTACTAGGGTCTGGAAACACCATATATTTT; cdr3_aa: CASSEGVLGSGNTIYF
j_call: TRBJ2-6; clone_size: -; v_call: TRBV11-2; d_call: -; cdr3_nt: TGTGCCAGCAGCTTTAGGGACGGGGCCAACGTCCTGACTTTC; cdr3_aa: CASSFRDGANVLTF
j_call: TRBJ2-3; clone_size: -; v_call: TRBV6-6; d_call: -; cdr3_nt: TGTGCCAGCAGTGGGAAAGATACGCAGTATTTT; cdr3_aa: CASSGKDTQYF
j_call: TRBJ1-2; clone_size: -; v_call: TRBV28; d_call: -; cdr3_nt: TGTGCCAGCAGTTTACCCCCCCCACAGTTTAACTATGGCTACACCTTC; cdr3_aa: CASSLPPPQFNYGYTF
j_call: TRBJ1-2; clone_size: -; v_call: TRBV2; d_call: -; cdr3_nt: TGTGCCAGCACCGGGACCGGCTTCTATGGCTACACCTTC; cdr3_aa: CASTGTGFYGYTF
j_call: TRBJ1-5; clone_size: -; v_call: TRBV7-8; d_call: -; cdr3_nt: TGTGCCAGCAGCTCTGGGGGGTCTAGCAATCAGCCCCAGCATTTT; cdr3_aa: CASSSGGSSNQPQHF
j_call: TRBJ2-1; clone_size: -; v_call: TRBV9; d_call: TRBD2; cdr3_nt: TGTGCCAGCAGCGCGGCTAGCGGGAGAATTTACAATGAGCAGTTCTTC; cdr3_aa: CASSAASGRIYNEQFF
j_call: TRBJ2-3; clone_size: -; v_call: TRBV25-1; d_call: -; cdr3_nt: TGTGCCGCCGGGAGCACAGATACGCAGTATTTT; cdr3_aa: CAAGSTDTQYF
j_call: TRBJ2-5; clone_size: -; v_call: TRBV5-1; d_call: TRBD2; cdr3_nt: TGCGCCAGCAGCTCGGGAACTAGCGGGAGGGGAGAGACCCAGTACTTC; cdr3_aa: CASSSGTSGRGETQYF
j_call: TRBJ2-5; clone_size: -; v_call: TRBV5-1; d_call: TRBD2; cdr3_nt: TGCGCCAGCAGCCTCCAGCGGGGACCGCAAGAGACCCAGTACTTC; cdr3_aa: CASSLQRGPQETQYF
j_call: TRBJ2-3; clone_size: -; v_call: TRBV29-1; d_call: -; cdr3_nt: TGCAGCGTTGGAGGAGGCGCAGGGGGGGATACGCAGTATTTT; cdr3_aa: CSVGGGAGGDTQYF
j_call: TRBJ1-4; clone_size: -; v_call: TRBV4-1; d_call: -; cdr3_nt: TGCGCCAGCAGCCAGGTGGCCTTGAGAGGGTTTTTCGAAAAACTGTTTTTT; cdr3_aa: CASSQVALRGFFEKLFF
j_call: TRBJ2-3; clone_size: -; v_call: TRBV7-8; d_call: -; cdr3_nt: TGTGCCAGCAGCTTACTGCGAACAGATACGCAGTATTTT; cdr3_aa: CASSLLRTDTQYF
j_call: TRBJ1-2; clone_size: -; v_call: TRBV28; d_call: TRBD1; cdr3_nt: TGTGCCAGCAGTGAGGGGACAGGGGGCTTTGGCTACACCTTC; cdr3_aa: CASSEGTGGFGYTF
j_call: TRBJ1-5; clone_size: -; v_call: TRBV30; d_call: -; cdr3_nt: TGTGCCTGGAGTGTACAGGCCAATCAGCCCCAGCATTTT; cdr3_aa: CAWSVQANQPQHF
j_call: TRBJ2-3; clone_size: -; v_call: TRBV19; d_call: TRBD2; cdr3_nt: TGTGCCAGTAGTATGTCTAGCGGGAACACAGATACGCAGTATTTT; cdr3_aa: CASSMSSGNTDTQYF
j_call: TRBJ2-3; clone_size: -; v_call: TRBV4-2; d_call: TRBD2; cdr3_nt: TGTGCCAGCAGCCAAGACCCCACCCCCACTAGCGGGAGGGTAGATACGCAGTATTTT; cdr3_aa: CASSQDPTPTSGRVDTQYF
j_call: TRBJ2-5; clone_size: -; v_call: TRBV5-1; d_call: TRBD2; cdr3_nt: TGCGCCAGCAGCTTGGCAACAGCGGGAGGCTGGGAGACCCAGTACTTC; cdr3_aa: CASSLATAGGWETQYF
j_call: TRBJ2-7; clone_size: -; v_call: TRBV7-8; d_call: TRBD2; cdr3_nt: TGTGCCAGCAGCCCAGCGGGAGGGTCGTACGAGCAGTACTTC; cdr3_aa: CASSPAGGSYEQYF
j_call: TRBJ1-2; clone_size: -; v_call: TRBV7-8; d_call: -; cdr3_nt: TGTGCCAGCAGCTTAGCGGCGGGGAATGGCTACACCTTC; cdr3_aa: CASSLAAGNGYTF
j_call: TRBJ2-1; clone_size: -; v_call: TRBV29-1; d_call: -; cdr3_nt: TGCAGCGTTGGGGTTAGCTCCTACAATGAGCAGTTCTTC; cdr3_aa: CSVGVSSYNEQFF
j_call: TRBJ1-5; clone_size: -; v_call: TRBV7-2; d_call: TRBD1; cdr3_nt: TGTGCCAGCAGCATCGGACAGGGGTCGGCTCAGCCCCAGCATTTT; cdr3_aa: CASSIGQGSAQPQHF